A single sample is the source of the 28 T cell receptor beta chains below, sequenced in a study of blood T cell repertoires in COVID-19. Clones were read by immunoSEQ multiplex PCR, and TCRdb kept only the in-frame ones, dropping some. The repertoire holds 200,000 or so clones, around four fifths seen once, with around 1% in the top ten. The sequencing sample was made of peripheral blood. Receptor source: a man in his fifties or sixties with COVID-19, enrolled during active disease.

V and J are TRBV19 and TRBJ2-2; TRBD2 matches at 10 bases. The J segment lost 3 bases and the V segment lost 4 bases, leaving 8 bases of the junction unmatched. Germline values: CDR1 LNHDA, CDR2 SQIVND (reference sequence). This CDR3 is built from 17 residues. In DNA, the CDR3 is TGTGCCAGTAGTAATCTAGCGGGAGTTTCGTACACCGGGGAGCTGTTTTTT. Its protein is CASSNLAGVSYTGELFF. Full variable domain (rest looked up from reference TRBV19 and TRBJ2-2): DGGITQSPKYLFRKEGQNVTLSCEQNLNHDAMYWYRQDPGQGLRLIYYSQIVNDFQKGDIAEGYSVSREKKESFPLTVTSAQKNPTAFYLCASSNLAGVSYTGELFFGEGSRLTVL.

This clone was picked up one time. A junction boundary mismatches the germline segment, possibly from a read error. The gene calls are TRBV7-9 and TRBJ1-2, with D possibly TRBD1 on 5 matching bases. Per the germline V gene, CDR1 is SEHNR and CDR2 is FQNEAQ (reference sequence). This CDR3 has 14 amino acids. The CDR3 reads CASSTRQTNYGYIF. The CDR3 DNA is TGTGCCAGCAGCACAAGACAGACCAACTATGGCTACATCTTC.

The chain joins TRBV7-9 to TRBJ1-1; D remains unclear. The germline V gene encodes CDR1 SEHNR and CDR2 FQNEAQ (reference sequence). This CDR3 region has 13 residues. The V and J ends lost 2 bases and 1 base respectively, with 5 bases between them. CDR3 protein: CASSLSRNTEAFF. The CDR3 bases are TGTGCCAGCAGCTTAAGCCGGAACACTGAAGCTTTCTTT.

The chain carries TRBV21-1 and TRBJ1-2. TRBV21-1 is a pseudogene segment. This CDR3 has 12 amino acids. This CDR3 is CASSGGAGGYTF. The CDR3 DNA reads TGTGCCAGCAGCGGAGGGGCAGGGGGCTACACCTTC.

This clone was detected only once. Other nucleotide sequences in the sample specify the same CDR3. The chain carries TRBV7-9 and TRBJ1-1; possible D gene TRBD1, 5 bases. Per the germline V gene, CDR1 is SEHNR and CDR2 is FQNEAQ (reference sequence). V lost 1 base and J 0 bases, leaving 6 bases between the germline ends. This CDR3 has 14 residues. The CDR3 is CASSLGGLNTEAFF. CDR3 DNA: TGTGCCAGCAGCTTAGGGGGCCTGAACACTGAAGCTTTCTTT.

The chain couples TRBV6-5 to TRBJ2-2, with D possibly being TRBD1 (5 bases). This CDR3 spans 14 amino acids. V lost 5 bases, J lost 1 base, and 8 bases lay in between. CDR1 MNHEY and CDR2 SVGAGI come from the germline V gene. The CDR3 protein is CASSPRVNTGELFF. The DNA for the CDR3 is TGTGCCAGCAGTCCCAGGGTGAACACCGGGGAGCTGTTTTTT.

The chain uses TRBV27 and TRBJ1-5; TRBD1 is a possible D gene (6 bases). The CDR3 sequence is 15 residues long. From germline, CDR1 is MNHEY and CDR2 SMNVEV (reference sequence). V lost 0 bases and J 6 bases, leaving 12 bases between the germline ends. CDR3 nucleotide sequence: TGTGCCAGCAGTTTATCGATGGGGGCGGGTCAGCCCCAGCATTTT. It translates to CASSLSMGAGQPQHF.

V and J are TRBV11-2 and TRBJ1-3; 7 positions match TRBD1. Trimming took 3 bases from V and 4 from J; bases not matched to a gene: 3. There are 14 residues in the CDR3. In germline, CDR1 is SGHAT, CDR2 FQNNGV. This CDR3 reads CASSLDRFGNTIYF. CDR3 nucleotide sequence: TGTGCCAGCAGCTTGGACAGGTTCGGAAACACCATATATTTT.

This sequence joins TRBV19 and TRBJ2-1; 8 nucleotides agree with TRBD2. J was trimmed by 4 bases and V by 5 bases; bases with no gene match: 13. Germline V gives CDR1 LNHDA, CDR2 SQIVND (reference sequence). The CDR3 has 17 amino acids. CDR3 amino acids: CASSLLGAGVRYNEQFF. DNA for the CDR3: TGTGCCAGTAGTCTTCTCGGAGCGGGAGTACGGTACAATGAGCAGTTCTTC.

The chain recombines TRBV29-1 with TRBJ1-1; D is unclear. V lost 3 bases to trimming and J lost 1 base, with 3 bases between them. Germline V gene data show CDR1 as SQVTM and CDR2 as ANQGSEA. CDR3 length: 11 residues. This chain's CDR3 is CSVERNTEAFF. Here the CDR3 DNA reads TGCAGCGTTGAGAGGAACACTGAAGCTTTCTTT.

This chain uses TRBV28 with TRBJ1-1; no reliable D call. The CDR3 spans 11 residues. Trimming left V 6 bases short and J 3 bases short, with 5 bases between. Germline values: CDR1 MDHEN, CDR2 SYDVKM. CDR3 loop: CASSPDTEAFF. The DNA of the CDR3 is TGTGCCAGCAGCCCGGACACTGAAGCTTTCTTT.

The chain carries TRBV7-6 and TRBJ2-5; a possible D gene is TRBD1 (5 bases). Looked up from germline, CDR1 is SGHVS and CDR2 is FNYEAQ. V lost 1 base and J 8 bases, leaving 11 bases between the germline ends. CDR3 length: 13 residues. The CDR3 loop reads CASSLGADRTQYF. The CDR3 nucleotides are TGTGCCAGCAGCTTAGGGGCCGACAGAACCCAGTACTTC.

The genes are TRBV10-1 and TRBJ2-2, with 8 bases identical to TRBD1. The CDR3 loop spans 15 amino acids. V lost 4 bases to trimming and J lost 5 bases; unmatched junction nucleotides: 6. Germline CDR1 reads WNHNN; CDR2 reads SYGVQD (reference sequence). In nucleotides, the CDR3 is TGCGCCAGCAGTGCGGGGACAGGTGGAACCGGGGAGCTGTTTTTT. This translates into CASSAGTGGTGELFF.

The chain links TRBV5-4 to TRBJ1-4; a weak D match, TRBD1 (6 bases). The CDR3 consists of 15 residues. In germline, CDR1 is SGHNT, CDR2 YYREEE (reference sequence). With 0 bases removed from V and 5 bases from J, the gap between germline ends came to 11 bases. The chain's CDR3 is CASSLGRTVNEKLFF. The DNA of the CDR3 is TGTGCCAGCAGCTTGGGACGGACAGTGAATGAAAAACTGTTTTTT.

This chain uses TRBV9 with TRBJ1-2; tentative D call: TRBD1 (5 bases). With 3 bases removed from V and 2 bases from J, the gap between germline ends came to 11 bases. The CDR3 runs to 14 residues. Germline loops: CDR1 SGDLS, CDR2 YYNGEE. The CDR3 sequence: CASSASGLNYGYTF. The CDR3 bases are TGTGCCAGCAGCGCTTCAGGGTTGAACTATGGCTACACCTTC.

The V and J genes are TRBV7-9 and TRBJ1-2, with D maybe TRBD1 (6 bases). The CDR3 spans 16 residues. Trimming stripped 6 bases from V and 5 bases from J, with 22 bases between. Germline assignment: CDR1 SEHNR and CDR2 FQNEAQ (reference sequence). Here the CDR3 reads CASRPSTGSPSYGYTF. CDR3 nucleotide sequence: TGTGCCAGCAGACCTTCTACAGGGTCGCCCAGTTATGGCTACACCTTC.

The chain recombines TRBV4-3 with TRBJ1-1; a weak D match, TRBD1 (5 bases). The CDR3 loop spans 16 amino acids. Germline V gene lookup returns CDR1 LGHNA and CDR2 YSLEER. V was pared by 0 bases and J by 1 base, with 12 bases between. Here the CDR3 reads CASSQEWGRANTEAFF. DNA for the CDR3: TGCGCCAGCAGCCAAGAATGGGGCAGGGCGAACACTGAAGCTTTCTTT.

J is TRBJ1-4 and V is TRBV6-5; possible D gene TRBD1, 5 bases. Germline CDR1 reads MNHEY; CDR2 reads SVGAGI. The CDR3 spans 15 residues. The V end was cut by 6 bases, the J end by 7 bases, with 18 bases between. The CDR3 DNA reads as TGTGCCAGCAGCAAACAAGACAGTCCGTTTGAAAAACTGTTTTTT. Translation gives CASSKQDSPFEKLFF.

This chain uses TRBV19 with TRBJ1-5; tentatively, D is TRBD1 (6 bases). Trimming pared 10 bases from V and 2 bases from J, leaving 15 bases between. Germline assignment: CDR1 LNHDA and CDR2 SQIVND (reference sequence). The CDR3 runs 14 residues. This CDR3 reads CATSGVSRNQPQHF. The CDR3 nucleotides read TGTGCCACCTCAGGGGTAAGTCGCAATCAGCCCCAGCATTTT.

This rearrangement joins TRBV6-5 to TRBJ1-1; D call uncertain. V gave up 2 bases and J gave up 4 bases, with 14 bases separating them. From germline, CDR1 is MNHEY and CDR2 SVGAGI. The CDR3 has 15 amino acids. The CDR3 DNA reads TGTGCCAGCAGTTACCGGAGGCTACCGGGCACTGAAGCTTTCTTT. Translating gives CASSYRRLPGTEAFF.

The chain links TRBV6-5 to TRBJ2-3; 9 nucleotides agree with TRBD2. The V segment lost 5 bases and the J segment 3 bases; nucleotides outside the gene matches: 3. Germline CDR1 and CDR2: MNHEY and SVGAGI. There are 14 residues in the CDR3. Here the CDR3 DNA reads TGTGCCAGCAGTCTTAGCGGGGGAACAGATACGCAGTATTTT. This translates into CASSLSGGTDTQYF.

The chain uses TRBV28 and TRBJ1-3; 8 positions match TRBD1. Germline CDR1 is MDHEN and CDR2 is SYDVKM. Trimming at V came to 5 bases and at J to 4 bases, leaving 7 bases not matched to a gene. This CDR3 spans 15 amino acids. The CDR3, as DNA: TGTGCCAGCAGTCAAACGACAGGGGCGGGAAACACCATATATTTT. It codes for CASSQTTGAGNTIYF.

As DNA, the CDR3 is TGTGCCAGCAGCGTAGAGGAGGGCCCGAACTATGGCTACACCTTC. Its protein product is CASSVEEGPNYGYTF. This rearrangement joins TRBV9 to TRBJ1-2, with D hard to call. The CDR3 runs 15 residues. V was pared by 0 bases and J by 2 bases, with 11 bases between. In germline, CDR1 is SGDLS, CDR2 YYNGEE.

The chain links TRBV3-1 (or the pseudogene TRBV3-2) to TRBJ2-7; 8 positions agree with TRBD1. The CDR3 is made up of 15 amino acids. Trimming cost V 0 bases and J 5 bases; bases outside gene matches: 6. Germline V lookup: CDR1 LGHDT, CDR2 YNNKEL (reference sequence). CDR3 protein: CASSQDRTGFHEQYF. DNA of the CDR3: TGTGCCAGCAGCCAAGATCGGACAGGGTTCCACGAGCAGTACTTC.

This chain uses TRBV5-5 with TRBJ1-1; 10 bases fit TRBD1. Germline loops: CDR1 SGHKS, CDR2 YYEKEE (reference sequence). The V and J ends lost 0 bases and 6 bases, in that order; junction bases with no gene match: 5. The CDR3 consists of 15 residues. As DNA, the CDR3 is TGTGCCAGCAGCTTGGGGACAGGGGGGTTGCCTGAAGCTTTCTTT. Amino acids: CASSLGTGGLPEAFF.

The chain joins TRBV4-3 to TRBJ2-1; 10 bases are shared with TRBD1. This CDR3 is 19 amino acids long. Germline CDR1 and CDR2: LGHNA and YSLEER. After removal of 1 base from V and 7 bases from J, the junction contained 16 bases not matched to a gene. CDR3 in amino acids: CASSQASPGGTGVGNEQFF. CDR3 DNA: TGCGCCAGCAGCCAAGCCTCGCCGGGTGGGACAGGGGTTGGAAATGAGCAGTTCTTC.

The table lists this clone with a count of one. Other DNA variants within this sample encode the same CDR3. The chain carries TRBV6-2 or TRBV6-3 and TRBJ2-7; 7 bases match TRBD1. Germline trimming cut 3 bases from V and 4 bases from J; bases unmatched to any gene: 6. In germline, CDR1 is MNHEY, CDR2 SVGEGT. This CDR3 has 14 amino acids. The CDR3 DNA sequence: TGTGCCAGCAGTTATGGCCAGGGGGTTTACGAGCAGTACTTC. Translating it yields CASSYGQGVYEQYF.

V gene TRBV7-9 combines with J gene TRBJ2-7, with a possible D match to TRBD1 (6 bases). V was trimmed by 4 bases and J by 3 bases, leaving 13 bases between them. The CDR3 is made up of 14 amino acids. In germline, CDR1 is SEHNR, CDR2 FQNEAQ (reference sequence). The CDR3, as DNA: TGTGCCAGCAGCTCCGGGACACGAGGCTACGAGCAGTACTTC. Translating it yields CASSSGTRGYEQYF. Supplemented by reference TRBV7-9 and TRBJ2-7, the full variable domain reads DTGVSQNPRHKITKRGQNVTFRCDPISEHNRLYWYRQTLGQGPEFLTYFQNEAQLEKSRLLSDRFSAERPKGSFSTLEIQRTEQGDSAMYLCASSSGTRGYEQYFGPGTRLTVT.